This T cell receptor (beta chain) was recorded in a study of regulatory T cells in long-lasting Graves disease. Whole-study findings and limits: Thyroid tissue went unexamined; only peripheral blood was analyzed.

Time point in this sample: newly diagnosed GD, antithyroid drugs for less than 3 months. From PBMCs, RNA was extracted and then used to make the TCR library. TCR beta libraries were built with iRepertoire HTBI primers and Arm-PCR of CDR3 regions. In TCRdb, the multiplex PCR reads were re-called with MiXCR into one record per CDR3 protein. Of a few hundred thousand distinct CDR3 sequences in the sample, 16% were seen once. The CDR3 is 15 residues long. CDR1 and CDR2 (germline): KGHSY, FQNENV. V was clipped by 4 bases and J by 4 bases, with 16 bases between them. Notes on this clonotype: What it recognizes is unknown.

The sample was also reused in another study, on T cells in Graves' hyperthyroidism and ophthalmopathy. That study reports: Patients were excluded because of uncontrolled infection, other autoimmune disease, pregnancy or lactation.

The sample in question was peripheral blood mononuclear cells (PBMCs), obtained at new diagnosis, from a patient treated with antithyroid drugs. The chain couples TRBV16 to TRBJ1-2; no reliable D call. This TCR was sampled from a man aged 35 to 55 with Graves disease. The CDR3 loop is CASSRLFRHTYGYTF. CDR3 coding DNA: TGTGCCAGCAGCCGGCTCTTCAGACATACCTATGGCTACACCTTC.